This entry lists 11 T cell receptor beta chains sequenced from one sample in a study of OX40 agonist ivuxolimab in advanced cancers. TCRdb's table, derived via immunoSEQ multiplex PCR, lists solely in-frame clones and lacks some. This sample carries about 77,000 clones, roughly 87% of them seen once, and the ten largest clones take 0.66%. This specimen consisted of CD4+ or CD8+ T cells sorted from blood, obtained in a trial of the OX40 agonist ivuxolimab. The source of these receptors is an adult with an advanced solid tumor such as melanoma, head and neck, liver or kidney cancer.

The V call is TRBV5-1, the J call TRBJ2-3, with D tentatively TRBD1 or TRBD2 (6 bases each). V lost 0 bases and J 1 base, leaving 12 bases between the germline ends. Germline CDR1 is SGHRS and CDR2 is YFSETQ. The CDR3 is 16 amino acids. The CDR3 is CASSLEFGGGTDTQYF. Here the CDR3 DNA reads TGCGCCAGCAGCTTGGAGTTCGGGGGCGGCACAGATACGCAGTATTTT.

CDR3 sequence (DNA): TGTGCCAGCAGCTTAGGGGTACAGACCTCTGGGGCCAACGTCCTGACTTTC. As protein: CASSLGVQTSGANVLTF. This chain links TRBV7-9 with TRBJ2-6; D remains ambiguous. V was trimmed by 1 base and J by 0 bases, leaving 10 bases between them. Germline assignment: CDR1 SEHNR and CDR2 FQNEAQ (reference sequence). CDR3 length equals 17 residues.

This chain joins TRBV4-3 and TRBJ2-1, with 7 bases aligning to TRBD2. The length of the CDR3 is 15 residues. V lost 3 bases and J lost 8; bases outside the gene matches: 10. From germline, CDR1 is LGHNA and CDR2 YSLEER. The CDR3 region is CASSHLKRGGYEQFF. CDR3 DNA: TGCGCCAGCAGCCACCTAAAACGGGGAGGGTATGAGCAGTTCTTC.

The chain is built from TRBV16 and TRBJ1-2; no clear D. The CDR3 sequence is 13 residues long. Trimming removed 4 bases at V and 0 bases at J, with 6 bases between. Germline V gene lookup returns CDR1 KGHSY and CDR2 FQNENV. For the CDR3, the DNA is TGTGCCAGCAGCCCCGGCTCTAACTATGGCTACACCTTC. It is translated as CASSPGSNYGYTF.

The gene calls are TRBV7-2 and TRBJ2-5, with TRBD2 as a possible D gene (5 bases). V was trimmed by 5 bases and J by 5 bases, leaving 9 bases between them. The germline gives CDR1 SGHTA, CDR2 FQGNSA. The CDR3 is made up of 12 amino acids. The CDR3 DNA follows: TGTGCCAGCAGCCCTAGCCGGGAGACCCAGTACTTC. Its protein is CASSPSRETQYF. The full variable domain, with the rest looked up from reference TRBV7-2 and TRBJ2-5, is GAGVSQSPSNKVTEKGKDVELRCDPISGHTALYWYRQSLGQGLEFLIYFQGNSAPDKSGLPSDRFSAERTGGSVSTLTIQRTQQEDSAVYLCASSPSRETQYFGPGTRLLVL.

This clone is a singleton in its sample. The rearrangement links TRBV7-9 to TRBJ1-5, with D possibly TRBD1 on 5 matching bases. This CDR3 contains 14 residues. Germline V gene data show CDR1 as SEHNR and CDR2 as FQNEAQ (reference sequence). V was cut by 5 bases and J by 1 base, with 9 bases left in between. The CDR3 protein is CASSPGMSNQPQHF. In DNA, the CDR3 is TGTGCCAGCAGCCCAGGGATGAGCAATCAGCCCCAGCATTTT. The whole variable domain, remainder taken from reference TRBV7-9 and TRBJ1-5, is DTGVSQNPRHKITKRGQNVTFRCDPISEHNRLYWYRQTLGQGPEFLTYFQNEAQLEKSRLLSDRFSAERPKGSFSTLEIQRTEQGDSAMYLCASSPGMSNQPQHFGDGTRLSIL.

J is TRBJ2-3 and V is TRBV5-1; perhaps TRBD1 as D (6 bases). CDR3 length equals 17 residues. Germline CDR1 SGHRS, CDR2 YFSETQ. V was pared by 4 bases and J by 2 bases, with 20 bases between. CDR3 region: CASSLRPPDRNTDTQYF. CDR3 sequence (DNA): TGCGCCAGCAGCCTACGCCCCCCGGACAGAAACACAGATACGCAGTATTTT.

This clone was detected once. V usage is TRBV7-2 and J usage is TRBJ2-7; TRBD2 agrees at 9 bases. J lost 4 bases, V lost 1 base, and 5 bases had no gene match. The CDR3 is 15 residues long. Per the germline V gene, CDR1 is SGHTA and CDR2 is FQGNSA. For the CDR3, the DNA is TGTGCCAGCAGCTTAGAGCGGGGGGCCTGGTACGAGCAGTACTTC. It encodes CASSLERGAWYEQYF.

This chain connects TRBV10-3 to TRBJ1-1; 9 bases agree with TRBD1. This CDR3 spans 17 amino acids. With 4 bases clipped from V and 6 bases from J, the junction kept 15 bases outside the gene matches. Germline lookup yields CDR1 ENHRY and CDR2 SYGVKD. CDR3 protein: CAISGRTGEEVRPEAFF. The CDR3 region has the DNA TGTGCCATCAGTGGGAGGACAGGGGAGGAGGTAAGACCTGAAGCTTTCTTT.

The chain carries TRBV18 and TRBJ2-5; D possibly corresponds to TRBD2 (6 bases). The CDR3 totals 14 residues. Germline CDR1 reads KGHSH; CDR2 reads LQKENI. Trimming cost V 1 base and J 4 bases, with 10 bases left between them. The CDR3 region has the DNA TGTGCCAGCTCACCACGGCGGGACGGAGAGACCCAGTACTTC. Its protein is CASSPRRDGETQYF.

The chain carries TRBV15 and TRBJ1-1, with D hard to call. Germline-derived CDR1 and CDR2 are LNHNV and YYDKDF (reference sequence). This CDR3 contains 13 residues. The V gene lost 0 bases and the J gene lost 4 bases, with 6 bases spanning the gap. In DNA, the CDR3 is TGTGCCACCAGCAGAGATGAATTCACTGAAGCTTTCTTT. Translated: CATSRDEFTEAFF.